The subject of this entry is one T cell receptor beta chain. The data originate from a study of blood T cell repertoires in COVID-19. At the level of the study: Specimens from acute and convalescent COVID-19 originated in the United States, Italy and Spain. In each case, the material was cDNA or gDNA derived from T cells, B-cell-depleted T cells, or PBMCs.

Original analysis: Counts of nucleated cells, estimated from reference gene primer amplification, were obtained. Here immunoSEQ multiplex PCR was the method, and the copy in TCRdb shows in-frame clones only, minus some. That table is the source of V, J and clone size, and D and trimming were worked out from the DNA. This table has a few hundred thousand clones, 88% appearing once. Germline CDR1 is MNHEY and CDR2 is SMNVEV (reference sequence). V lost 2 bases, J lost 7 bases, and 8 bases stayed unmatched. The CDR3 is made up of 15 amino acids. The chain carries TRBV27 and TRBJ2-1; 7 nucleotides match TRBD1. The specimen was peripheral blood. The TCR sequence derives from an older man with acute or convalescent COVID-19. CDR3 nucleotide sequence: TGTGCCAGCAGTTTACAGGGGGAAATTGGTAATGAGCAGTTCTTC. Translating it yields CASSLQGEIGNEQFF.